This TCR beta chain was captured in a study of graft-versus-host responses after intestinal transplantation. Study as a whole: Anti-thymocyte globulin induction preceded about three years of tacrolimus and steroid maintenance in all recipients. Findings and caveats of the study: The recipient marrow held GvH clones, and some of them showed up first in ileum or blood.

Some clones are missing from TCRdb's copy, which holds only in-frame ones; the method was immunoSEQ multiplex PCR. The sample has 100,000 or so clones; roughly 92% are singletons. The CDR3 contains 16 residues. Germline-derived CDR1 and CDR2 are MNHEY and SVGAGI. Trimming removed 2 bases from V and 0 bases from J; junction bases left unmatched: 4. Turning to this clone: Its antigen remains unidentified.

This clonotype was sampled from a human donor who received an intestinal transplant. V usage is TRBV6-5 and J usage is TRBJ2-1, with 7 nucleotides matching TRBD2. The material was unstimulated CD4+ T cells sorted from spleen or lymph node cells, obtained before intestinal transplant. CDR3 nucleotide sequence: TGTGCCAGCAGTTACCTCCCGGGGGGCTCCTACAATGAGCAGTTCTTC. It is translated as CASSYLPGGSYNEQFF.